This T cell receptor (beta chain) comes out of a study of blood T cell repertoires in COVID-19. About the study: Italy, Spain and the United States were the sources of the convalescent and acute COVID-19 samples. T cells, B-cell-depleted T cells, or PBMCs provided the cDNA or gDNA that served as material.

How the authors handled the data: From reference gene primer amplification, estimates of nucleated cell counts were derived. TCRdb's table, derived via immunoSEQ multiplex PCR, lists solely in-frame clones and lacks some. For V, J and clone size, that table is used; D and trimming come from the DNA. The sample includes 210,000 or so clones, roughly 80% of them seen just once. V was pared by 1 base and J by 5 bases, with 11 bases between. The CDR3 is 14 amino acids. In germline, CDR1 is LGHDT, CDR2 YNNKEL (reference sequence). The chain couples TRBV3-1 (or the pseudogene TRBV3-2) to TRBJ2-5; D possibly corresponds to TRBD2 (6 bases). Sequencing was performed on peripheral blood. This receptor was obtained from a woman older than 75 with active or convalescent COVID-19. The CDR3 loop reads CASSQVTGSETQYF. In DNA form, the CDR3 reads TGTGCCAGCAGCCAAGTAACCGGGAGTGAGACCCAGTACTTC.